The 15 T cell receptor beta chains below all came from one sample that was sequenced in a study of shared clonotypes between healthy human individuals. Data came from immunoSEQ multiplex PCR; TCRdb stores just in-frame clones and leaves some out. This table holds some 1,100,000 clones, roughly 74% found once. Sequenced: memory CD4+ T cells from PBMCs. Indicated subset: CD45RA-negative fraction. The source is a man aged 18 to 30 in good health. Some clones in this sample may be carry-over from other donors' samples.

As for this clone: In the same sample, other DNA sequences code for this CDR3. V gene TRBV19 combines with J gene TRBJ2-4; maybe TRBD2 (6 bases). V was cut by 3 bases and J by 1 base, with 7 bases left in between. This CDR3 spans 14 amino acids. The germline gives CDR1 LNHDA, CDR2 SQIVND (reference sequence). CDR3 sequence (DNA): TGTGCCAGTAGTATTGGGGGGGCCAAAAACATTCAGTACTTC. Its protein product is CASSIGGAKNIQYF.

The CDR3 DNA reads as TGTGCCAGCAAAGGACGGAGCTCCTACAATGAGCAGTTCTTC. Translated: CASKGRSSYNEQFF. V usage is TRBV7-3 and J usage is TRBJ2-1, with D uncertain. Germline V lookup: CDR1 SGHTA, CDR2 FQGTGA. The CDR3 covers 14 residues. The ends were cut back, 7 bases at V and 0 bases at J, with 10 bases in the middle.

The CDR3 nucleotides read TGTGCCAGCAGACGGACCCAAGAGGGTGGCTACACCTTC. Translation gives CASRRTQEGGYTF. This sequence joins TRBV6-1 and TRBJ1-2; D uncertain. V shed 6 bases and J shed 7 bases, with 15 bases lying between them. The CDR3 sequence is 13 residues long. Per germline, CDR1 MNHNS and CDR2 SASEGT.

In nucleotides, the CDR3 is TGTGCCACCAGCAGGGACCCCATGAACACTGAAGCTTTCTTT. Protein product: CATSRDPMNTEAFF. The chain carries TRBV15 and TRBJ1-1; no firm D call. Germline CDR1 LNHNV, CDR2 YYDKDF (reference sequence). V gave up 3 bases and J gave up 0 bases, with 8 bases separating them. This CDR3 is 14 amino acids long.

In its sample, this clone was seen many times. Other DNA sequences from this sample encode an identical CDR3 as well. V gene TRBV20-1 combines with J gene TRBJ1-1; 7 positions agree with TRBD1. Per germline, CDR1 DFQATT and CDR2 SNEGSKA (reference sequence). This CDR3 has 11 amino acids. The junction had 5 bases not matched to a gene; V was cut back by 5 bases and J by 8 bases. The CDR3 sequence: CSALGQAEAFF. CDR3 bases: TGCAGTGCTTTAGGACAGGCCGAAGCTTTCTTT.

This clone was observed once. Within the sample, other DNA sequences also encode this same CDR3. The rearrangement uses TRBV5-1 and TRBJ2-3; 8 bases align to TRBD2. The CDR3 length is 15 residues. Germline V gives CDR1 SGHRS, CDR2 YFSETQ. The V gene end was trimmed by 1 base and the J gene end by 1 base; junction bases not matched to a gene: 2. CDR3 sequence (DNA): TGCGCCAGCAGCTTGAGAGCGGGAGGCACAGATACGCAGTATTTT. Its translation is CASSLRAGGTDTQYF.

The chain employs TRBV18 and TRBJ2-5; the match to TRBD1 covers 10 bases. Germline CDR1 is KGHSH and CDR2 is LQKENI. The ends lost 4 bases at V and 3 bases at J; junction bases unmatched: 5. The CDR3 sequence is 15 residues long. This chain's CDR3 is CASSRDRGFEETQYF. The CDR3, as DNA: TGTGCCAGCTCACGGGACAGGGGTTTTGAAGAGACCCAGTACTTC.

This chain connects TRBV20-1 to TRBJ2-7, with D possibly TRBD1 on 6 matching bases. Trimming took off 8 bases at V and 5 bases at J, with 13 bases between the two ends. Per the germline V gene, CDR1 is DFQATT and CDR2 is SNEGSKA (reference sequence). There are 11 residues in the CDR3. CDR3 in DNA: TGCAGTTTACAGGGTAGGGACGAGCAGTACTTC. Translating it yields CSLQGRDEQYF.

The chain uses TRBV9 and TRBJ1-2; D call uncertain. This CDR3 contains 13 residues. Germline assignment: CDR1 SGDLS and CDR2 YYNGEE. V was pared by 0 bases and J by 8 bases, with 11 bases between. The CDR3 loop reads CASSVGAWGGYTF. The DNA of the CDR3 is TGTGCCAGCAGCGTAGGCGCTTGGGGAGGCTACACCTTC.

The V gene is TRBV11-3, the J gene TRBJ1-3; D perhaps matches TRBD1 (5 bases). The germline V gene has CDR1 SGHNT and CDR2 YENEEA. This CDR3 is 17 amino acids long. V shed 7 bases and J shed 0 bases, with 19 bases lying between them. CDR3 amino acids: CASTLKLRGPSGNTIYF. The CDR3 nucleotides read TGTGCCAGCACTCTAAAGCTTAGGGGACCCTCTGGAAACACCATATATTTT.

The CDR3 DNA reads as TGTGCCAGCAGTTTACTCCGCGACAGGGGGAACACTGAAGCTTTCTTT. Translated, it gives CASSLLRDRGNTEAFF. This chain links TRBV28 with TRBJ1-1, with 8 bases lining up with TRBD1. The CDR3 totals 16 residues. The V and J ends lost 2 bases and 1 base, in that order; junction bases with no gene match: 6. Germline CDR1 is MDHEN and CDR2 is SYDVKM.

Only one count was recorded for this clone. The rearrangement uses TRBV5-4 and TRBJ1-3; 9 nucleotides match TRBD1. CDR1 and CDR2 from the germline V gene are SGHNT and YYREEE (reference sequence). Trimming cost V 3 bases and J 4 bases; bases outside gene matches: 11. The CDR3 is 17 amino acids. The CDR3 sequence is CASSWNRDRASGNTIYF. In DNA form, the CDR3 reads TGTGCCAGCAGCTGGAACCGGGACAGGGCTTCGGGAAACACCATATATTTT.

The chain carries TRBV7-9 and TRBJ2-5; TRBD2 matches 7 bases. CDR1 and CDR2 (germline): SEHNR, FQNEAQ (reference sequence). The J segment lost 2 bases and the V segment lost 7 bases, leaving 4 bases of the junction unmatched. This CDR3 spans 13 amino acids. The CDR3 DNA is TGTGCCAGCACCCCCGGGGGGCAAGAGACCCAGTACTTC. As protein: CASTPGGQETQYF.

The rearrangement links TRBV6-1 to TRBJ2-5; D unclear. Deletions cut 3 bases from V and 3 bases from J, with 11 bases between. Germline CDR1 reads MNHNS; CDR2 reads SASEGT. CDR3 size: 14 residues. CDR3 in DNA: TGTGCCAGCAGTGAGTACGGCAGAAAAGAGACCCAGTACTTC. It is translated as CASSEYGRKETQYF.

The chain employs TRBV2 and TRBJ2-1, with TRBD1 identical over 7 bases. The ends lost 7 bases at V and 0 bases at J; junction bases unmatched: 15. Germline V gene sequence: CDR1 SNHLY, CDR2 FYNNEI. The CDR3 spans 18 residues. The CDR3 reads CASKMGRGSGNSYNEQFF. The CDR3 nucleotides are TGTGCCAGCAAGATGGGCAGGGGGAGTGGTAACTCCTACAATGAGCAGTTCTTC. The entire variable domain, with the rest obtained from reference TRBV2 and TRBJ2-1, is as follows: EPEVTQTPSHQVTQMGQEVILRCVPISNHLYFYWYRQILGQKVEFLVSFYNNEISEKSEIFDDQFSVERPDGSNFTLKIRSTKLEDSAMYFCASKMGRGSGNSYNEQFFGPGTRLTVL.